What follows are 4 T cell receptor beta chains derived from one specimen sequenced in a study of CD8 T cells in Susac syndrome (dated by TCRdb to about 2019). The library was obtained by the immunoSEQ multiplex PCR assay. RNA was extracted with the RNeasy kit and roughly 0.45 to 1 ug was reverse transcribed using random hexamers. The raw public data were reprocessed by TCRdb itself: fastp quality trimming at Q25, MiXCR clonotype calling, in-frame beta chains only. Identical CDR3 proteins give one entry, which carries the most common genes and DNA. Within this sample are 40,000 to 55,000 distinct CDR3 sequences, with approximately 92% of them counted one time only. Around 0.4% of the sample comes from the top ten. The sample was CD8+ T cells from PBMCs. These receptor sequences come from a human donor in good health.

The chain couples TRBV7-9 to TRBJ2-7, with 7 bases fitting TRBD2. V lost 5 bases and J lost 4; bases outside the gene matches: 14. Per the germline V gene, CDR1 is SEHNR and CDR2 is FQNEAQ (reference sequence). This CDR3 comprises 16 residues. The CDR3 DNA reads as TGTGCCAGCAGCCAGACTAGCCGCGACACCCTTTACGAGCAGTACTTC. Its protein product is CASSQTSRDTLYEQYF.

In DNA form, the CDR3 reads TGTGCCAGCAGTCCCTCGGACAGGGGGCTTTTATTCTTC. Residues: CASSPSDRGLLFF. V usage is TRBV6-2 or TRBV6-3 and J usage is TRBJ2-1; the match to TRBD1 covers 11 bases. The V gene end was trimmed by 5 bases and the J gene end by 16 bases; junction bases not matched to a gene: 10. Germline assignment: CDR1 MNHEY and CDR2 SVGEGT. The CDR3 has 13 amino acids.

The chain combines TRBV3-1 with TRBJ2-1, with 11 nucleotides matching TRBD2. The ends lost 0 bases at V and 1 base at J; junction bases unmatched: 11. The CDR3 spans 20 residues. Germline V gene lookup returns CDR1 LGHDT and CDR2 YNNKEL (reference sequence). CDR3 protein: CASSQEIGTSGIGSYNEQFF. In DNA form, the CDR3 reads TGTGCCAGCAGCCAAGAGATAGGGACTAGCGGTATTGGTTCCTACAATGAGCAGTTCTTC.

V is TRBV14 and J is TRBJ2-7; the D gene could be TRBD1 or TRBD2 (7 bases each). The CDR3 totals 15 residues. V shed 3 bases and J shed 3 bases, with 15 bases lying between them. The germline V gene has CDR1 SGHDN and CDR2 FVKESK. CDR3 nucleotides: TGTGCCAGCAGCCAGCGGGGGACAGCATACTACGAGCAGTACTTC. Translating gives CASSQRGTAYYEQYF.